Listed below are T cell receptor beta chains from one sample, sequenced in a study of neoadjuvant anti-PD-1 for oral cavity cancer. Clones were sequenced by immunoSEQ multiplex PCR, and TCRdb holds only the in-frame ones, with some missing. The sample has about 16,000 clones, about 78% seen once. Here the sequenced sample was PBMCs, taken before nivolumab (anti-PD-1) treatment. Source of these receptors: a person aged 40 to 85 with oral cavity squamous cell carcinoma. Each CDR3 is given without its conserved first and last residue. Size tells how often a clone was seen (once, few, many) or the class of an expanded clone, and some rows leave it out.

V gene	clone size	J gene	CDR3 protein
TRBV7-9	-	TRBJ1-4	ASSFSGKLF
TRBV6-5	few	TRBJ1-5	ASSSLNGIGQPQH
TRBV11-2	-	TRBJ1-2	ASSLGGRGGYT
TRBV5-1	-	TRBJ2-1	ASSPAGRRGEQF
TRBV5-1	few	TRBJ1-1	ASSLMGGTEAF
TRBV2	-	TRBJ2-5	ASDRVLRKTQY
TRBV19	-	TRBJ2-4	ASSGRQQQNIQY
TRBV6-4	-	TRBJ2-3	ARITGTSGDPDTQY
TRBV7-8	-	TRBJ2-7	ASSLGWREGRRGSYEQY
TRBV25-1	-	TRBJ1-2	ASSGGPNYGYT
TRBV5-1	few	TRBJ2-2	ASREDRAPNTGELF
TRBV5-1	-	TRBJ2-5	ASGLSGVIQETQY
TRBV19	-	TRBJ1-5	ASSTSSNQPQH
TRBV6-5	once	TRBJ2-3	ASSYSGGLGDTQY
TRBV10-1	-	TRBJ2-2	ASSEAQGAYGELF
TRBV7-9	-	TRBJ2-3	ASSHWGSASDTQY
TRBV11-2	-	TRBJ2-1	ASSLGIAVDEQF
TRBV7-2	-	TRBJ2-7	ASIGTSGRSSYEQY
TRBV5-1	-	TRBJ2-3	ASSSGQGVTDTQY
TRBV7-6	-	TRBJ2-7	ASSSGRGGLEQY
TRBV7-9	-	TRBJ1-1	ASSTGQGNTEAF
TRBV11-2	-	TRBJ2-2	ASSVRRYTGELF
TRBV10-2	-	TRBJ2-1	ASSAAGGPHNEQF
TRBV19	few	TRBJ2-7	ASSHSGGRTYEQY